A single sample gave rise to the 26 T cell receptor beta chains below, sequenced in a study of read filtering for tumor transcriptome and immune sequencing. This library used roughly 400 ng RNA and molecular barcoded adaptors spanning alpha/delta and beta/gamma chains. One entry per CDR3 protein, called by TCRdb with MiXCR from the reads. The profile shows 120,000 or so distinct CDR3 sequences, about an eighth of them singletons. Material for sequencing was a population of CD138-negative cells sorted from bone marrow. The receptor source for this set is a donor aged 40 or older with multiple myeloma.

This chain connects TRBV7-9 to TRBJ2-2, with no clear D. CDR1 and CDR2 (germline): SEHNR, FQNEAQ (reference sequence). With 1 base removed from V and 1 base from J, the gap between germline ends came to 7 bases. The CDR3 spans 15 residues. The CDR3 DNA reads as TGTGCCAGCAGCTTAGAGTCGATGAACACCGGGGAGCTGTTTTTT. Protein product: CASSLESMNTGELFF.

This clonotype was picked up many times. V is TRBV6-6 and J is TRBJ1-4, with TRBD1 as a possible D gene (6 bases). The germline gives CDR1 MNHNY, CDR2 SVGAGI (reference sequence). This CDR3 has 15 residues. V gave up 6 bases and J gave up 7 bases, with 18 bases separating them. CDR3 sequence (DNA): TGTGCCAGCAGCACACCTACAGGGTCGGTTGAAAAACTGTTTTTT. It is translated as CASSTPTGSVEKLFF.

As regards this clonotype: This may be a read error, as it is one base from a much larger clone. This chain connects TRBV11-2 to TRBJ2-7; D ambiguous. This CDR3 has 12 amino acids. Germline-derived CDR1 and CDR2 are SGHAT and FQNNGV. The chain's CDR3 is CASGLGLFEQYF. For the CDR3, the DNA is TGTGCCAGCGGCTTAGGTCTTTTCGAGCAGTACTTC.

This clonotype has a count of ten or more. The chain has TRBV19 and TRBJ2-2; the D is unclear. Looked up from germline, CDR1 is LNHDA and CDR2 is SQIVND (reference sequence). This CDR3 has 14 residues. V shed 7 bases and J shed 6 bases, with 15 bases lying between them. In DNA, the CDR3 is TGTGCCAGTAAGCCCAACCCGGCTGCCGGGGAGCTGTTTTTT. It translates to CASKPNPAAGELFF.

This clonotype was seen at least ten times. The rearrangement links TRBV29-1 to TRBJ2-1; possibly TRBD2 for D (5 bases). Germline assignment: CDR1 SQVTM and CDR2 ANQGSEA. This CDR3 region has 14 residues. V was cut by 0 bases and J by 7 bases, with 13 bases left in between. CDR3 DNA sequence: TGCAGCGTTGAAGACTCTAGGAGGCGAAATGAGCAGTTCTTC. It translates to CSVEDSRRRNEQFF.

At least ten counts were recorded for this clonotype. V and J are TRBV4-1 and TRBJ2-7; no firm D call. CDR1 is MGHRA, CDR2 YSYEKL, per germline. This CDR3 comprises 15 residues. Trimming cost V 1 base and J 3 bases, with 13 bases left between them. The CDR3 sequence: CASSQGVGVVYEQYF. Here the CDR3 DNA reads TGCGCCAGCAGCCAAGGTGTCGGCGTGGTCTACGAGCAGTACTTC.

This clonotype was seen at least ten times. The chain combines TRBV7-3 with TRBJ2-7; tentative D call: TRBD2 (5 bases). The germline CDR1 and CDR2 sequences are SGHTA and FQGTGA. This CDR3 region has 12 residues. Trimming cost V 6 bases and J 3 bases, with 9 bases left between them. This CDR3 is CASSPGNYEQYF. The CDR3 DNA reads TGTGCCAGCAGTCCCGGGAACTACGAGCAGTACTTC.

A few counts support this clonotype. One base away lies a much larger clone, so this may be a sequencing read error. Since no conserved phenylalanine or tryptophan closes the CDR3, a read error is the likely cause. The chain carries TRBV19 and TRBJ2-3, with TRBD2 matching 9 bases. The CDR3 sequence is 14 residues long. CDR1 is LNHDA, CDR2 SQIVND, per germline (reference sequence). The trim removed 7 bases at V and 2 bases at J, leaving 4 bases unmatched. The CDR3 nucleotides read TGTGCCAGTACCGGGACTAGCCTCACAGATACGCAGTATTCT. It translates to CASTGTSLTDTQYS.

This CDR3 is CASSEGTGGLGNQPQHF. The CDR3 nucleotides are TGTGCCAGCAGTGAGGGGACGGGGGGCCTTGGCAATCAGCCCCAGCATTTT. The chain is built from TRBV2 and TRBJ1-5; tentatively, D is TRBD1 (6 bases). The CDR3 is 17 residues long. The germline CDR1 and CDR2 sequences are SNHLY and FYNNEI. V dropped 3 bases and J dropped 2 bases, with 17 bases sitting between them.

The rearrangement uses TRBV5-1 and TRBJ2-1; 8 bases are shared with TRBD2. Germline-derived CDR1 and CDR2 are SGHRS and YFSETQ. The CDR3 length is 16 residues. The V segment lost 3 bases and the J segment 6 bases; nucleotides outside the gene matches: 11. The CDR3 bases are TGCGCCAGCAGCTCCCTCGGACTAGCCTCGGGCAATGAGCAGTTCTTC. Its protein is CASSSLGLASGNEQFF.

This clonotype was picked up many times. The chain couples TRBV29-1 to TRBJ1-5, with D hard to call. With 3 bases removed from V and 1 base from J, the gap between germline ends came to 10 bases. The CDR3 length is 14 residues. CDR1 and CDR2 (germline): SQVTM, ANQGSEA. The CDR3 region is CSVEGRQSNQPQHF. For the CDR3, the DNA is TGCAGCGTTGAGGGCCGACAAAGCAATCAGCCCCAGCATTTT.

This clonotype was observed a few times. The CDR3 sequence: CASSVEYPGANVLTF. In DNA, the CDR3 is TGTGCCAGCAGCGTAGAGTACCCTGGGGCCAACGTCCTGACTTTC. V is TRBV9 and J is TRBJ2-6; D remains unclear. This CDR3 is 15 amino acids long. The V end was cut by 0 bases, the J end by 2 bases, with 6 bases between. CDR1 is SGDLS, CDR2 YYNGEE, per germline.

This clonotype was observed many times. V and J are TRBV12-3 or TRBV12-4 and TRBJ1-1; no definite D call. V was shortened by 1 base and J by 10 bases, with 10 bases between the two germline ends. The CDR3 totals 12 residues. The CDR3 loop is CASSLGPIGAFF. The CDR3 DNA sequence: TGTGCCAGCAGTTTAGGTCCCATCGGAGCTTTCTTT.

This clonotype has a count of ten or more. V is TRBV6-5 and J is TRBJ2-2; possible D gene TRBD2, 5 bases. In germline, CDR1 is MNHEY, CDR2 SVGAGI. The CDR3 contains 15 residues. The ends were cut back, 5 bases at V and 6 bases at J, with 16 bases in the middle. CDR3 nucleotide sequence: TGTGCCAGCAGTGAGCCGACGGACTTCTCCGGGGAGCTGTTTTTT. This translates into CASSEPTDFSGELFF.

This chain uses TRBV6-2 or TRBV6-3 with TRBJ2-5, with D perhaps matching TRBD2 (6 bases). This CDR3 is 17 amino acids long. Germline V gene lookup returns CDR1 MNHEY and CDR2 SVGEGT. V gave up 5 bases and J gave up 2 bases, with 21 bases separating them. The CDR3 is CASSGGAGTLSQETQYF. The CDR3 DNA reads TGTGCCAGCAGTGGAGGGGCCGGGACCCTGTCTCAAGAGACCCAGTACTTC.

This clonotype came up many times. The rearrangement uses TRBV7-9 and TRBJ2-7; TRBD2 agrees at 8 bases. V trimming: 11 bases; J trimming: 0 bases; junction bases outside the gene matches: 6. The germline gives CDR1 SEHNR, CDR2 FQNEAQ (reference sequence). The CDR3 contains 13 residues. CDR3 sequence reads: CASGGDHSYEQYF. The DNA of the CDR3 is TGTGCCTCCGGGGGGGACCACTCCTACGAGCAGTACTTC.

This clonotype was found many times. The gene calls are TRBV5-1 and TRBJ2-3; D is perhaps TRBD2 (5 bases). The CDR3 loop spans 14 amino acids. V dropped 0 bases and J dropped 2 bases, with 7 bases sitting between them. The germline CDR1 and CDR2 sequences are SGHRS and YFSETQ. Here the CDR3 DNA reads TGCGCCAGCAGCTTGGCTAGCATCACAGATACGCAGTATTTT. Translation: CASSLASITDTQYF.

This clonotype was seen repeatedly, ten times or more. The chain couples TRBV19 to TRBJ2-5; tentatively, D is TRBD1 (5 bases). Germline V CDR1 and CDR2: LNHDA, SQIVND (reference sequence). Trimming stripped 2 bases from V and 5 bases from J, with 9 bases between. The CDR3 contains 13 residues. This CDR3 reads CASSIQGTETQYF. DNA of the CDR3: TGTGCCAGTAGTATACAGGGTACCGAGACCCAGTACTTC.

Ten or more counts support this clonotype. This chain joins TRBV30 and TRBJ1-1, with D uncertain. Trimming cost V 3 bases and J 5 bases, with 13 bases left between them. CDR3 size: 13 residues. The germline gives CDR1 GTSNPN, CDR2 SVGIG (reference sequence). The CDR3 DNA reads TGTGCCTGGAGACCCGCCGGGAATACTGAAGCTTTCTTT. It is translated as CAWRPAGNTEAFF.

This clonotype was seen ten or more times. This sequence joins TRBV6-5 and TRBJ2-7; maybe TRBD2 (6 bases). Trimming left V 7 bases short and J 5 bases short, with 21 bases between. The CDR3 is made up of 15 amino acids. Germline-derived CDR1 and CDR2 are MNHEY and SVGAGI. CDR3 residues: CASTLEGRGIHEQYF. DNA for the CDR3: TGTGCCAGCACCCTGGAGGGCCGAGGTATCCACGAGCAGTACTTC.

This clonotype was seen many times. This rearrangement joins TRBV18 to TRBJ1-1; D not resolved. The germline V gene encodes CDR1 KGHSH and CDR2 LQKENI. Trimming shortened V by 0 bases and J by 0 bases, and 8 bases separated the two germline ends. CDR3 length equals 15 residues. This chain's CDR3 is CASSPPEGVNTEAFF. The CDR3 DNA is TGTGCCAGCTCACCACCGGAGGGTGTGAACACTGAAGCTTTCTTT.

This clonotype was observed many times. The chain couples TRBV6-1 to TRBJ1-1; D is uncertain. Trimming stripped 4 bases from V and 8 bases from J, with 14 bases between. The CDR3 is made up of 13 amino acids. Germline CDR1 is MNHNS and CDR2 is SASEGT. Here the CDR3 DNA reads TGTGCCAGCAGTGTCGGAGGGAGGGCCGAAGCTTTCTTT. This translates into CASSVGGRAEAFF.

This clonotype appeared many times. One junction end does not reproduce the germline sequence, and a read error may be involved. The V gene is TRBV7-7, the J gene TRBJ2-2; 7 bases are a match to TRBD2. Germline-derived CDR1 and CDR2 are SSHAT and FNYEAQ (reference sequence). The CDR3 is made up of 15 amino acids. This CDR3 reads CASSWSGANTGELFF. The CDR3 nucleotides read TGTGCTAGCAGCTGGAGCGGGGCGAACACCGGGGAGCTGTTTTTT.

This chain joins TRBV30 and TRBJ1-5; a weak D match, TRBD1 (6 bases). Germline V gene lookup returns CDR1 GTSNPN and CDR2 SVGIG (reference sequence). The CDR3 has 13 residues. Trimming stripped 2 bases from V and 7 bases from J, with 12 bases between. In DNA form, the CDR3 reads TGTGCCTGGAGTCCAGGGGCAGGCCAGCCCCAGCATTTT. Translating it yields CAWSPGAGQPQHF.

The rearrangement uses TRBV15 and TRBJ1-4; D call uncertain. The germline gives CDR1 LNHNV, CDR2 YYDKDF (reference sequence). Deletions cut 0 bases from V and 8 bases from J, with 19 bases between. CDR3 length: 17 amino acids. This CDR3 reads CATSRDVGAAIGEKLFF. The CDR3 region has the DNA TGTGCCACCAGCAGAGATGTCGGTGCAGCAATTGGGGAAAAACTGTTTTTT.

This clonotype appeared many times. The CDR3 is CSVEPQAYGYTF. The CDR3 DNA reads as TGCAGCGTTGAGCCCCAGGCCTATGGCTACACCTTC. This sequence joins TRBV29-1 and TRBJ1-2; D is ambiguous. Germline values: CDR1 SQVTM, CDR2 ANQGSEA. This CDR3 is 12 amino acids long. The V end lost 3 bases, the J end lost 4 bases, and 9 bases lay between the germline ends.